This T cell receptor (beta chain) derives from a study of blood T cell repertoires in COVID-19. About the study: The United States, Italy and Spain provided the acute and convalescent COVID-19 samples.

There are 18 residues in the CDR3. Looked up from germline, CDR1 is SGHNT and CDR2 is YENEEA. With V trimmed by 1 base and J by 0 bases, 3 bases remained unmatched. Original data processing: Amplified reference gene primers provided the basis for estimating nucleated cell counts. Data came from immunoSEQ multiplex PCR; TCRdb stores just in-frame clones and leaves some out. V and J calls and clone size come straight from that table; D and trimming were deduced from the DNA. The sample records 57,000 or so clones, around 81% being singletons. The sample comprised peripheral blood. This chain uses TRBV11-3 with TRBJ2-3, with TRBD2 matching over 14 bases. This TCR derives from a man aged 65-85 years with acute or convalescent COVID-19. In DNA, the CDR3 is TGTGCCAGCAGCTTAGGACTAGCGGGGGGGCGAAGCACAGATACGCAGTATTTT. Amino acid sequence: CASSLGLAGGRSTDTQYF.